This T cell receptor beta chain emerged from a study of lymphopenia after photon versus proton radiotherapy. Assay used: immunoSEQ multiplex PCR; TCRdb lists only in-frame clones, some missing. The profile covers about 30,000 clones, with 90% to 95% appearing a single time and 0.6% to 0.85% taken by the ten largest. Trimming shortened V by 1 base and J by 4 bases, and 10 bases separated the two germline ends. Per the germline V gene, CDR1 is MGHDK and CDR2 is SYGVNS. The CDR3 is 14 amino acids. The sequence was obtained from a woman aged 50 to 65 with cholangiocarcinoma. This specimen was peripheral blood, taken from a patient treated with photon-based radiotherapy. This chain connects TRBV25-1 to TRBJ1-2, with D possibly being TRBD1 (6 bases). The CDR3 protein is CASSESRQVYGYTF. CDR3 bases: TGTGCCAGCAGTGAATCAAGACAGGTCTATGGCTACACCTTC.